This T cell receptor (beta chain) was profiled in a study of regulatory T cells in long-lasting Graves disease. CDR3 length: 14 amino acids. The germline gives CDR1 DFQATT, CDR2 SNEGSKA (reference sequence). V was clipped by 4 bases and J by 5 bases, with 17 bases between them. CDR3-region Arm-PCR and iRepertoire HTBI primers produced the TCR beta libraries. TCRdb re-analysed the multiplex PCR reads in MiXCR, keeping a single row per CDR3 protein. The sample has some 420,000 distinct CDR3 sequences; roughly 22% are singletons. Indicated time point: persistent/refractory GD, antithyroid drugs over 5 years with positive TRAb. Construction of the TCR library relied on RNA isolated from PBMCs. This clonotype was counted between two and nine times.

This chain joins TRBV20-1 and TRBJ2-5; D might be TRBD1 or TRBD2, each matching 5 bases. Source: peripheral blood mononuclear cells (PBMCs), taken when the disease was refractory, from a patient treated with antithyroid drugs. This sequence was found in a female donor with Graves disease. CDR3 in DNA: TGCAGTGCTACCGGGACGGTAAAGAGGGAGACCCAGTACTTC. Protein product: CSATGTVKRETQYF.